The text below deals with one TCR beta chain. TCRdb ran MiXCR on the reads and lists one entry per CDR3 protein. This table holds 200,000 to 300,000 distinct CDR3 sequences, approximately 14% found once. The CDR3 covers 13 residues. Germline values: CDR1 MDHEN, CDR2 SYDVKM. V lost 10 bases, J lost 7 bases, and 17 bases lay in between. The data were taken from a study of T cell repertoires in cytomegalovirus infection. The chain employs TRBV28 and TRBJ2-1; TRBD2 is a possible D gene (5 bases). The sample was PBMCs. The sequence was obtained from a human donor in good health (CMV status not recorded). Some clones in this sample may be carry-over from other donors' samples. Here the CDR3 reads CATPDSRTNEQFF. CDR3 DNA sequence: TGTGCCACCCCGGACTCCCGGACGAATGAGCAGTTCTTC.